A selection of T cell receptor beta chains follows, all from one sample in a study of CD8+ T cells in alopecia areata. TCRdb's table, derived via immunoSEQ multiplex PCR, lists solely in-frame clones and lacks some. The sample records tens of thousands of clones, around 30% being singletons. The material was CD8+ T cells sorted from blood, obtained at week 4, from a patient treated with tofacitinib. The source is a human donor with alopecia areata. The CDR3 runs from the conserved cysteine through the conserved F or W. Each record gives: clone size, J gene, V gene, D gene, CDR3 DNA, CDR3 protein. The D gene is left open where the match is weak. Rows may omit the clone size; those that give it use once, few, many or a size class.

>NA|TRBJ2-7|TRBV7-2|NA
TGTGCCAGCAGCTTAGTTACGGGGCTCTCCTACGAGCAGTACTTC
CASSLVTGLSYEQYF
>NA|TRBJ2-1|TRBV7-9|TRBD2
TGTGCCAGCAGCTCCCAGGGACTAGCGGGAGGCTTCTTC
CASSSQGLAGGFF
>once|TRBJ1-2|TRBV30|NA
TGTGCCTGGACCTCCGGGTCTCCGAATTTGGATGGCTACACCTTC
CAWTSGSPNLDGYTF
>NA|TRBJ2-3|TRBV19|TRBD2
TGTGCCAGTAGTTCCTCCGGGACTAGCAAGTATTTT
CASSSSGTSKYF
>few|TRBJ1-1|TRBV30|NA
TGTGCCTGGAGTGTAAGTCGGGGTCTTGAAGCTTTCTTT
CAWSVSRGLEAFF
>NA|TRBJ2-1|TRBV30|NA
TGTGCCTGCGGGACATCGAATGAGCAGTTCTTC
CACGTSNEQFF
>NA|TRBJ2-7|TRBV14|NA
TGTGCCAGCAGCCATAATCCCTACGAGCAGTACTTC
CASSHNPYEQYF
>few|TRBJ2-2|TRBV5-1|NA
TGCGCCAGCCAGCTAAGGGATATGAACACCGGGGAGCTGTTTTTT
CASQLRDMNTGELFF
>NA|TRBJ2-7|TRBV29-1|TRBD1
TGCAGCGTTCGGGACAGCTACGAGCAGTACTTC
CSVRDSYEQYF
>few|TRBJ1-2|TRBV11-2|TRBD1
TGTGCCAGCAGCTTAGGGGACAGGGTAACCTTC
CASSLGDRVTF
>NA|TRBJ2-7|TRBV7-9|NA
TGTGCCAGCAGCCATTGGGACGAACTCGAGCAGTACTTC
CASSHWDELEQYF
>NA|TRBJ2-7|TRBV7-9|NA
TGTGCCAGCAGCACAGGCCCTCTTGGACATCAAGGTGGCTACGAGCAGTACTTC
CASSTGPLGHQGGYEQYF
>NA|TRBJ1-1|TRBV6-5|NA
TGTGCCAGCAGTTACCTCCCAGGTCGGACTGAAGCTTTCTTT
CASSYLPGRTEAFF
>few|TRBJ1-5|TRBV4-1|NA
TGCGCCAGCAGCCAAGAAAGGGCACGGAATCAGCCCCAGCATTTT
CASSQERARNQPQHF
>NA|TRBJ2-3|TRBV7-2|TRBD2
TGTGCCAGCAGCTTAGACGGACTAGCGGGAGTAGATACGCAGTATTTT
CASSLDGLAGVDTQYF
>few|TRBJ2-3|TRBV29-1|NA
TGCAGCGTTGAACCTGATACGCAGTATTTT
CSVEPDTQYF
>NA|TRBJ1-5|TRBV27|NA
TGTGCCAGCAGTTTTTTGGGGAATCAGCCCCAGCATTTT
CASSFLGNQPQHF
>NA|TRBJ1-5|TRBV6-6|NA
TGTGCCAGCAGGGGAGGAGGGGGCAATCAGCCCCAGCATTTT
CASRGGGGNQPQHF
>NA|TRBJ2-7|TRBV29-1|NA
TGCAGCGTTGGAGTCTCCTACGAGCAGTACTTC
CSVGVSYEQYF
>NA|TRBJ2-1|TRBV27|NA
TGTGCCAGCAGTTTATCTCCCCGGGGGAGCTCCTACAATGAGCAGTTCTTC
CASSLSPRGSSYNEQFF
>NA|TRBJ2-1|TRBV15|NA
TGTGCCACCAAGAAAGGTTCGGGCTCCTACAATGAGCAGTTCTTC
CATKKGSGSYNEQFF
>NA|TRBJ2-7|TRBV15|NA
TGTGCCACCAGCAGAGACAGCTACGAGCAGTACTTC
CATSRDSYEQYF
>NA|TRBJ1-1|TRBV7-9|NA
TGTGCCAGCATGGTAGAAGGCAGTATGAACACTGAAGCTTTCTTT
CASMVEGSMNTEAFF
>few|TRBJ2-1|TRBV29-1|NA
TGCAGCGTTCGGGCAGGGGCGAGATCCTACAATGAGCAGTTCTTC
CSVRAGARSYNEQFF
>NA|TRBJ1-5|TRBV10-3|NA
TGTGCCATCAGTGAGACCAATCAGCCCCAGCATTTT
CAISETNQPQHF
>NA|TRBJ2-7|TRBV5-4|TRBD1
TGTGCCAGCAGCCAGCTTGGGACAGGGCTCTACGAGCAGTACTTC
CASSQLGTGLYEQYF
>NA|TRBJ2-3|TRBV7-6|TRBD2
TGTGCCAGCAGCAAAACTAGCGGGAGGTTGGATACGCAGTATTTT
CASSKTSGRLDTQYF
>few|TRBJ2-3|TRBV5-1|TRBD2
TGCGCCAGCAGTGAGACTAGCGGGAGGGCCACAGATACGCAGTATTTT
CASSETSGRATDTQYF
>NA|TRBJ2-1|TRBV14|NA
TGTGCCAGCAGCTTGGGCCTGCAGCAGTTCTTC
CASSLGLQQFF
>NA|TRBJ2-7|TRBV5-6|TRBD2
TGTGCCAGCAGCTTGGGGACTAGCGAGTACGAGCAGTACTTC
CASSLGTSEYEQYF
>NA|TRBJ1-5|TRBV7-9|NA
TGTGCCAGCAGCTTAGGCCAGCTCGGGCCCCAGCATTTT
CASSLGQLGPQHF
>NA|TRBJ2-7|TRBV27|TRBD1
TGTGCCAGCAGTTTAGGGACAGGGCCCTACGAGCAGTACTTC
CASSLGTGPYEQYF
>NA|TRBJ1-5|TRBV28|NA
TGTGCCAGCAGGCCTTCCCAGAGCAATCAGCCCCAGCATTTT
CASRPSQSNQPQHF
>NA|TRBJ2-1|TRBV29-1|NA
TGCAGCGCCTCTTTGAGTGAGCAGTTCTTC
CSASLSEQFF
>NA|TRBJ2-7|TRBV29-1|TRBD1
TGCAGCGTTCTGGACAGGGACACTCCCTACGAGCAGTACTTC
CSVLDRDTPYEQYF
>few|TRBJ1-1|TRBV4-3|NA
TGCGCCAGCAGCCAAGGGATCAGGGGATTGAGGACTGAAGCTTTCTTT
CASSQGIRGLRTEAFF
>NA|TRBJ2-7|TRBV29-1|NA
TGCAGCGTTGCTGGGGGAGTCGTGTCCTACGAGCAGTACTTC
CSVAGGVVSYEQYF
>NA|TRBJ2-3|TRBV5-1|NA
TGCGCCAGCAGCTTTAGGACTAGCACAGATACGCAGTATTTT
CASSFRTSTDTQYF
>many|TRBJ2-1|TRBV28|NA
TGTGCCACAGCTGTGGCAGGGATTCTGTTCTTC
CATAVAGILFF
>NA|TRBJ1-2|TRBV29-1|NA
TGCAGCACGACAGGTGATACCTTC
CSTTGDTF
>once|TRBJ2-1|TRBV30|NA
TGTGCCTGGGGCCTGGGATCCTACAATGAGCAGTTCTTC
CAWGLGSYNEQFF
>NA|TRBJ2-2|TRBV7-9|NA
TGTGCCAGCAGCCTTGGGACCGGGGTAGCCGGGGAGCTGTTTTTT
CASSLGTGVAGELFF
>many|TRBJ1-5|TRBV6-5|TRBD1
TGTGCCAGCAGTTTAACCTCCGGGACAGTTCATCAGCCCCAGCATTTT
CASSLTSGTVHQPQHF
>few|TRBJ2-3|TRBV29-1|NA
TGCAGCGTTGAGGTAGTGGGGGCTGGAGATACGCAGTATTTT
CSVEVVGAGDTQYF
>NA|TRBJ2-7|TRBV10-3|NA
TGTGCCATCAGTGAGTCGACTGGGGGTAGCTCCTACGAGCAGTACTTC
CAISESTGGSSYEQYF
>few|TRBJ2-5|TRBV29-1|TRBD2
TGCAGCGCCCCGGGACTAGCGGGAAGGCAAGAGACCCAGTACTTC
CSAPGLAGRQETQYF
>few|TRBJ2-7|TRBV21-1|NA
TGTGCCAGCAGCGAAACAGGGTCTGCAGACAACGAGCAGTACTTC
CASSETGSADNEQYF
>few|TRBJ1-1|TRBV27|NA
TGTGCCAGCAGTTTCAGCGGGAACACTGAAGCTTTCTTT
CASSFSGNTEAFF
>NA|TRBJ1-2|TRBV19|NA
TGTGCCAGTAGCCCCGGGAGGGAGGCTGGCTACACCTTC
CASSPGREAGYTF
>NA|TRBJ1-2|TRBV9|TRBD1
TGTGCCAGCAGCCAAGGGACAGACTATGGCTACACCTTC
CASSQGTDYGYTF
>few|TRBJ2-1|TRBV7-6|TRBD2
TGTGCCAGCAGCACTAGCGGGGGACGCTACAATGAGCAGTTCTTC
CASSTSGGRYNEQFF
>NA|TRBJ2-7|TRBV29-1|TRBD2
TGCAGCGTGTTAGCGGGCGATCCCTACGAGCAGTACTTC
CSVLAGDPYEQYF
>NA|TRBJ2-1|TRBV7-6|NA
TGTGCCAGCAGCCCGCGGGTGAGGTCAGGGTCCTACAATGAGCAGTTCTTC
CASSPRVRSGSYNEQFF
>few|TRBJ2-3|TRBV5-6|NA
TGTGCCAGCAGCTATGGTAGGGTAGCCGATACGCAGTATTTT
CASSYGRVADTQYF
>few|TRBJ1-1|TRBV13|NA
TGTGCCAGCAGCCCCCCCCTAGTTGAAGCTTTCTTT
CASSPPLVEAFF
>few|TRBJ1-1|TRBV28|NA
TGTGCCAGCAGGGAATCCTATGAAGCTTTCTTT
CASRESYEAFF
>NA|TRBJ1-1|TRBV4-1|NA
TGCGCCAGCAGCCAAGCGTCGGAGGGGGCTTTCTTT
CASSQASEGAFF